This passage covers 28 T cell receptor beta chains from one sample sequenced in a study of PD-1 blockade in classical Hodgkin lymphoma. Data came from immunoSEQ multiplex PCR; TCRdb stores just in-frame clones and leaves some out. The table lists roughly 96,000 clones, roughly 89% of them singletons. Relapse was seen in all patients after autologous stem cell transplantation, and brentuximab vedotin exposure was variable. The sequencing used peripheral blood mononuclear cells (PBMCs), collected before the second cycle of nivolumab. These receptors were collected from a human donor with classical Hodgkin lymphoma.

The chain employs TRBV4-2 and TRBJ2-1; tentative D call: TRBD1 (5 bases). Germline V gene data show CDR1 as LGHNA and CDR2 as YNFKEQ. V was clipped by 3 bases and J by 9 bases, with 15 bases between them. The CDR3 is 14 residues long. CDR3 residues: CASSQITGYGEQFF. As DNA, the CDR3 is TGTGCCAGCAGCCAGATCACAGGCTACGGTGAGCAGTTCTTC.

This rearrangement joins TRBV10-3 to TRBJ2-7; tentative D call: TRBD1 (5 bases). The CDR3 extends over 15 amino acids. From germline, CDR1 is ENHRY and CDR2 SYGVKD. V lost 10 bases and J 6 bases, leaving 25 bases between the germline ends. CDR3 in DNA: TGTGCCACCTCTTATCAGGGCCCTCTACCACCCGAGCAGTACTTC. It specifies CATSYQGPLPPEQYF.

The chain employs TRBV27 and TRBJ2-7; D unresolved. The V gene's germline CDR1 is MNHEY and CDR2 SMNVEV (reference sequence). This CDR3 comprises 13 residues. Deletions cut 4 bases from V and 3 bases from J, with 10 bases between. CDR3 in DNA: TGTGCCAGCAGTTCTGGCATTTACTACGAGCAGTACTTC. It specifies CASSSGIYYEQYF.

The CDR3 DNA is TGTGCCAGCAAGGCGGCAGGATACAATGAGCAGTTCTTC. Residues: CASKAAGYNEQFF. This chain joins TRBV14 and TRBJ2-1; D call uncertain. CDR3 size: 13 residues. Germline CDR1 is SGHDN and CDR2 is FVKESK. Trimming cost V 7 bases and J 4 bases, with 11 bases left between them. Supplemented by reference TRBV14 and TRBJ2-1, the full variable domain reads EAGVTQFPSHSVIEKGQTVTLRCDPISGHDNLYWYRRVMGKEIKFLLHFVKESKQDESGMPNNRFLAERTGGTYSTLKVQPAELEDSGVYFCASKAAGYNEQFFGPGTRLTVL.

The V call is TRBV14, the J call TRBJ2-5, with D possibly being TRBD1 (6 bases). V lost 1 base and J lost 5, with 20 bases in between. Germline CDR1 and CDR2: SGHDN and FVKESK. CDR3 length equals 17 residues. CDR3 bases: TGTGCCAGCAGCCAAGCAAGGACAGTATCGGAATTGGAGACCCAGTACTTC. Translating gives CASSQARTVSELETQYF.

DNA for the CDR3: TGTGCCAGCAGCCGACAGTTCCAAGAGACCCAGTACTTC. This sequence encodes CASSRQFQETQYF. The gene calls are TRBV14 and TRBJ2-5; possibly TRBD1 for D (5 bases). V dropped 4 bases and J dropped 1 base, with 7 bases sitting between them. Germline V gene data show CDR1 as SGHDN and CDR2 as FVKESK. This CDR3 has 13 amino acids.

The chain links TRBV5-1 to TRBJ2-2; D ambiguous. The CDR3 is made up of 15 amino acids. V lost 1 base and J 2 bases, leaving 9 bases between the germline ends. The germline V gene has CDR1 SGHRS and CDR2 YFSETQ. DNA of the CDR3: TGCGCCAGCAGCTTGCGCCGCGGTAACACCGGGGAGCTGTTTTTT. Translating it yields CASSLRRGNTGELFF.

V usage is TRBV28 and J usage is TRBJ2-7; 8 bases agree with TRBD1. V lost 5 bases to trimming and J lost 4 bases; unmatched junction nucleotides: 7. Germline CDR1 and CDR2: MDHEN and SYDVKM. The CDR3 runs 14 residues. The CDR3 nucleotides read TGTGCCAGCAGTCCCAGGACAGGGCTGTACGAGCAGTACTTC. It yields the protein CASSPRTGLYEQYF.

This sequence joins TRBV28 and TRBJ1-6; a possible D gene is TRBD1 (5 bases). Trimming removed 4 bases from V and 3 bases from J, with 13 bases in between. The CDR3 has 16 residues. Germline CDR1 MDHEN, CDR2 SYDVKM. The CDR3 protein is CASSSGRRFYNSPLHF. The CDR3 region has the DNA TGTGCCAGCAGTTCGGGGCGGCGGTTCTATAATTCACCCCTCCACTTT.

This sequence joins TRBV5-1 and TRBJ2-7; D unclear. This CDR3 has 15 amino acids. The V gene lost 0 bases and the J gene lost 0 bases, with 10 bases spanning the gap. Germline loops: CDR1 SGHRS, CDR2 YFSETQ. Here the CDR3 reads CASSLGPPSSYEQYF. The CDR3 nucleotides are TGCGCCAGCAGCTTGGGACCCCCGAGCTCCTACGAGCAGTACTTC.

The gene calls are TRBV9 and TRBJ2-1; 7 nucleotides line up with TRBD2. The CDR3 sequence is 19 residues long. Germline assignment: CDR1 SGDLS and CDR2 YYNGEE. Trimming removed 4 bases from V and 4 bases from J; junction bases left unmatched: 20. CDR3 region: CASSTPLGGRDQYYNEQFF. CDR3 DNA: TGTGCCAGCAGCACACCCCTGGGAGGGCGGGACCAATATTACAATGAGCAGTTCTTC.

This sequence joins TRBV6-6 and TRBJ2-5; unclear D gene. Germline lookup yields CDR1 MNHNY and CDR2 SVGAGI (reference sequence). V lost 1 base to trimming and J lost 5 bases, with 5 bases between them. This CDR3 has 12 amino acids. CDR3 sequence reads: CASSYLWETQYF. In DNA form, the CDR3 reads TGTGCCAGCAGTTACTTATGGGAGACCCAGTACTTC.

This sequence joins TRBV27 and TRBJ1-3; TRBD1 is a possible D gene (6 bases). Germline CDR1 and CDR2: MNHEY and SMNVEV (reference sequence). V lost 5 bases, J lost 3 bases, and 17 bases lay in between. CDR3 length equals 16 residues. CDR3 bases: TGTGCCAGCAGTGGTAGGGGACACCGGGGTGGAAACACCATATATTTT. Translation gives CASSGRGHRGGNTIYF.

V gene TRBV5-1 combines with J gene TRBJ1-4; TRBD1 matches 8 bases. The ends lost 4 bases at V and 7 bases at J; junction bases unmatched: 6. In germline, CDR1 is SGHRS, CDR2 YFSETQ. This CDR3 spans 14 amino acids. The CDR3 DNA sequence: TGCGCCAGCAGCGCGACGGGACAGGTTGAAAAACTGTTTTTT. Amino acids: CASSATGQVEKLFF.

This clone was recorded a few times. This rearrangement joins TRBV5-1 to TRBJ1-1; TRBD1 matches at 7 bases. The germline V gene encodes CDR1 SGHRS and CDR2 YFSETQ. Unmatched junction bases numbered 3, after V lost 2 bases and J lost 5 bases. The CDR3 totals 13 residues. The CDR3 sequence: CASSLEGATEAFF. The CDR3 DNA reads TGCGCCAGCAGCTTAGAGGGGGCGACTGAAGCTTTCTTT.

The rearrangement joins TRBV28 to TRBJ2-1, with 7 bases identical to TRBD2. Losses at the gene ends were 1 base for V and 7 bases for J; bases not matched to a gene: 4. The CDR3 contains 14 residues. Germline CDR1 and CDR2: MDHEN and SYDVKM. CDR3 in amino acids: CASSLLREFNEQFF. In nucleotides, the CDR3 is TGTGCCAGCAGTTTATTGCGGGAGTTTAATGAGCAGTTCTTC.

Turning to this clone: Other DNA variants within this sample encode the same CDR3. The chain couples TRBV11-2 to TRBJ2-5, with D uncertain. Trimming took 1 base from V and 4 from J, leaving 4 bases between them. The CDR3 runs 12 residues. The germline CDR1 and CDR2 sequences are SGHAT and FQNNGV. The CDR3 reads CASSLVRETQYF. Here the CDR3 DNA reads TGTGCCAGCAGCTTAGTACGAGAGACCCAGTACTTC.

This CDR3 is CASSVVRGCATDTQYF. CDR3 DNA sequence: TGTGCCAGCAGCGTAGTCAGGGGCTGTGCGACAGATACGCAGTATTTT. V gene TRBV9 combines with J gene TRBJ2-3, with TRBD1 as a possible D gene (6 bases). The CDR3 length is 16 residues. Germline-derived CDR1 and CDR2 are SGDLS and YYNGEE. Trimming left V 0 bases short and J 3 bases short, with 14 bases between.

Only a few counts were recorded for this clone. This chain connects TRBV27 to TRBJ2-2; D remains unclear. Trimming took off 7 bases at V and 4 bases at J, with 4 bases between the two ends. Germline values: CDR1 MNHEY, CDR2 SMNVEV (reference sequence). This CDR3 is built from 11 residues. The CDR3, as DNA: TGTGCCAGCACGAGCACCGGGGAGCTGTTTTTT. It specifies CASTSTGELFF.

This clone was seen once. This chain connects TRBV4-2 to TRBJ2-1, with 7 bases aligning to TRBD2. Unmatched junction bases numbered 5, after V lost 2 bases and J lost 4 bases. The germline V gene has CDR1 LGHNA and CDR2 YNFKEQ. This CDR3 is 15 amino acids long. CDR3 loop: CASSQFSGVYNEQFF. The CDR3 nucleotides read TGTGCCAGCAGCCAATTCAGCGGGGTTTACAATGAGCAGTTCTTC.

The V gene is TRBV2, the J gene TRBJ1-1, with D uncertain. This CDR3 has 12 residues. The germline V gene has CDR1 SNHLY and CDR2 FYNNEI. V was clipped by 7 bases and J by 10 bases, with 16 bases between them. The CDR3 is CASKRGSPPAFF. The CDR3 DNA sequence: TGTGCCAGCAAAAGAGGGTCCCCCCCAGCTTTCTTT. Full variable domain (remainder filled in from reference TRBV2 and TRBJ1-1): EPEVTQTPSHQVTQMGQEVILRCVPISNHLYFYWYRQILGQKVEFLVSFYNNEISEKSEIFDDQFSVERPDGSNFTLKIRSTKLEDSAMYFCASKRGSPPAFFGQGTRLTVV.

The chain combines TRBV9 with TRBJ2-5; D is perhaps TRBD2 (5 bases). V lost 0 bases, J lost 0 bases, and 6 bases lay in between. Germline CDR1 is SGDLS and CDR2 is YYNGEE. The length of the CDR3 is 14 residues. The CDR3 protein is CASSVVGDQETQYF. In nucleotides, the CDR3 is TGTGCCAGCAGCGTAGTGGGAGACCAAGAGACCCAGTACTTC.

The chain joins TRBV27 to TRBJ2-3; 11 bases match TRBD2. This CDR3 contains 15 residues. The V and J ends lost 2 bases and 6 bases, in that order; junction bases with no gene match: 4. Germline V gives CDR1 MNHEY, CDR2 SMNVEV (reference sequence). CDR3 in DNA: TGTGCCAGCAGTTTACTAGCGGGGGGTCAGGATACGCAGTATTTT. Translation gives CASSLLAGGQDTQYF.

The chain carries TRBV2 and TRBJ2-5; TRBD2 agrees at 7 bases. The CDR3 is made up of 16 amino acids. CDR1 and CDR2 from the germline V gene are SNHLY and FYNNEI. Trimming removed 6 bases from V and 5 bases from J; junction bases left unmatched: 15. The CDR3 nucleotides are TGTGCCAGCAGCCCGGGGCAAGCGGGGCCGGGGGAGACCCAGTACTTC. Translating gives CASSPGQAGPGETQYF.

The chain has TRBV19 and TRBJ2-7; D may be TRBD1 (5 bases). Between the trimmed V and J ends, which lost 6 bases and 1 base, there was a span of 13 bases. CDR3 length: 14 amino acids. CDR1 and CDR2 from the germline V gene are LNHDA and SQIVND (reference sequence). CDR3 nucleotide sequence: TGTGCCAGTAGCAGTTGGCAGGGATCCTACGAGCAGTACTTC. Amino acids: CASSSWQGSYEQYF.

The CDR3 sequence is CASSRGGPNNSPLHF. The CDR3 DNA follows: TGTGCCAGCAGCCGCGGCGGACCCAATAATTCACCCCTCCACTTT. This sequence joins TRBV28 and TRBJ1-6; no firm D call. Trimming stripped 6 bases from V and 5 bases from J, with 14 bases between. The CDR3 covers 15 residues. The germline gives CDR1 MDHEN, CDR2 SYDVKM.

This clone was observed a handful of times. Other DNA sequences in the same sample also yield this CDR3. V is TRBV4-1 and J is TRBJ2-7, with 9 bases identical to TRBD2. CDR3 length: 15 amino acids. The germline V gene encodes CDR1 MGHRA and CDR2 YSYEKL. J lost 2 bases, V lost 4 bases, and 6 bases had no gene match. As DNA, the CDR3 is TGCGCCAGCAGCCTTAATAGCGGGGGTACCTACGAGCAGTACTTC. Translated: CASSLNSGGTYEQYF.

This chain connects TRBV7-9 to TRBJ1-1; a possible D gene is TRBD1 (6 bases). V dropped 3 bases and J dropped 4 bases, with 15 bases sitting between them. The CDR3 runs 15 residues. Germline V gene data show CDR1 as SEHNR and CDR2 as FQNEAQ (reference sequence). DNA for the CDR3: TGTGCCAGCAGCTTTGGAGGGGGGGCGGTCACTGAAGCTTTCTTT. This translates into CASSFGGGAVTEAFF. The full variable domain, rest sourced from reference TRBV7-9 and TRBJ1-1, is DTGVSQNPRHKITKRGQNVTFRCDPISEHNRLYWYRQTLGQGPEFLTYFQNEAQLEKSRLLSDRFSAERPKGSFSTLEIQRTEQGDSAMYLCASSFGGGAVTEAFFGQGTRLTVV.